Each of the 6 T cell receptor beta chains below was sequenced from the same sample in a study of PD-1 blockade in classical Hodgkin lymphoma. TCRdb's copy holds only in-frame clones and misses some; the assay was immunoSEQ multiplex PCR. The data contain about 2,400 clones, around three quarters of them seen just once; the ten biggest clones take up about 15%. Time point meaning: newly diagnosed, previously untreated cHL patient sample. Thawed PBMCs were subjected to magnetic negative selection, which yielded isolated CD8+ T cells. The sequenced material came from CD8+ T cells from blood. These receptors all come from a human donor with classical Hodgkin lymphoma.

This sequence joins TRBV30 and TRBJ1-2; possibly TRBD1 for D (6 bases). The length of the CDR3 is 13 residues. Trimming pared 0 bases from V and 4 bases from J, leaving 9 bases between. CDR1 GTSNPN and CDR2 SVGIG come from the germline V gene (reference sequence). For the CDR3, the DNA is TGTGCCTGGAGTGTAGGGGGGGGCTATGGCTACACCTTC. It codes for CAWSVGGGYGYTF.

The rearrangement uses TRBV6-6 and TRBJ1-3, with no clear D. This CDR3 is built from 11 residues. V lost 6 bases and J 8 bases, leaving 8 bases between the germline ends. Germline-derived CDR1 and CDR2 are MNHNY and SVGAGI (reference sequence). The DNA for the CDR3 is TGTGCCAGCAGCCTTGAGTACACCATATATTTT. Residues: CASSLEYTIYF.

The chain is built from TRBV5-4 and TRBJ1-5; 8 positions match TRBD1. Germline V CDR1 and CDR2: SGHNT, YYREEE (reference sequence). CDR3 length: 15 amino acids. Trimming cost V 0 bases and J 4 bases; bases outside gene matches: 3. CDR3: CASSLGQGFNQPQHF. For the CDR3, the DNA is TGTGCCAGCAGCTTGGGACAGGGGTTTAATCAGCCCCAGCATTTT.

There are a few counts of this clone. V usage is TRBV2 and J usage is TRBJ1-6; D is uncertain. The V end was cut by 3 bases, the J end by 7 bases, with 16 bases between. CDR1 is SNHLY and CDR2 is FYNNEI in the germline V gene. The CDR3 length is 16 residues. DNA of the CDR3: TGTGCCAGCAGTGAGACCTTTAGTAGGGCGAATTCACCCCTCCACTTT. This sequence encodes CASSETFSRANSPLHF.

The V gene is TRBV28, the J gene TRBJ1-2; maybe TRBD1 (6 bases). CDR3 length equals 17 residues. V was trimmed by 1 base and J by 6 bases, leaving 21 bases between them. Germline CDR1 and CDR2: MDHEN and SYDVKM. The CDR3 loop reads CASSLLSRGALRDGYTF. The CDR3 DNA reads TGTGCCAGCAGTTTATTGAGTAGGGGGGCGCTGAGGGATGGCTACACCTTC.

The CDR3: CASSYRQGSEQFF. The CDR3 DNA is TGTGCCAGCAGCTACCGACAGGGAAGTGAGCAGTTCTTC. The chain has TRBV7-9 and TRBJ2-1; 7 bases line up with TRBD1. The CDR3 spans 13 residues. V gave up 4 bases and J gave up 9 bases; unmatched junction bases: 6. The germline CDR1 and CDR2 sequences are SEHNR and FQNEAQ (reference sequence).